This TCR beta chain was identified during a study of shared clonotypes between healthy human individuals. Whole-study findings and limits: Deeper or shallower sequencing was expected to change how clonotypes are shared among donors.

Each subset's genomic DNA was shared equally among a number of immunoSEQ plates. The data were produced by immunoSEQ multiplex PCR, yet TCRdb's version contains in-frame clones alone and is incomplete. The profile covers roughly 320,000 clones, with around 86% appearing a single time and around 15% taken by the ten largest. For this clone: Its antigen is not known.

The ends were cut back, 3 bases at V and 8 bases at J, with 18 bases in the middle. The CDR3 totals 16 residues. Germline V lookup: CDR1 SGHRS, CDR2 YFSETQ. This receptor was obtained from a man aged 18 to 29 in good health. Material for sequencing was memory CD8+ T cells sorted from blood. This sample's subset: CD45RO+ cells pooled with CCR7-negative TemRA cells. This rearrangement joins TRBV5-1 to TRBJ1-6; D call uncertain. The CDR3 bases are TGCGCCAGCAGCTCCCTACACAGCGAGGGCCATTCACCCCTCCACTTT. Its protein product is CASSSLHSEGHSPLHF. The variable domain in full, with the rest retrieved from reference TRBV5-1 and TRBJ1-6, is KAGVTQTPRYLIKTRGQQVTLSCSPISGHRSVSWYQQTPGQGLQFLFEYFSETQRNKGNFPGRFSGRQFSNSRSEMNVSTLELGDSALYLCASSSLHSEGHSPLHFGNGTRLTVT.